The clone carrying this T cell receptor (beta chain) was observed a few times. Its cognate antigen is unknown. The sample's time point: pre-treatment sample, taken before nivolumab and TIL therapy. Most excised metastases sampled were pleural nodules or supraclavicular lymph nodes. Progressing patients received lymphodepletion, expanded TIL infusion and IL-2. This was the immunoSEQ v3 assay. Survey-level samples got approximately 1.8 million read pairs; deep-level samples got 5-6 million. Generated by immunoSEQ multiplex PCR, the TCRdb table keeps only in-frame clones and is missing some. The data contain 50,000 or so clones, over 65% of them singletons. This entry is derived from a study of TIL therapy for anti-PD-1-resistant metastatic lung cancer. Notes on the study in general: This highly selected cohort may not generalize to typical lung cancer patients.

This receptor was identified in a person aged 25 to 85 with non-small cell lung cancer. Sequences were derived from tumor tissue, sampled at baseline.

The CDR3 DNA reads as TGTGCCTGGGGAGAGGGAGGCTATGGCTACACCTTC. Translating it yields CAWGEGGYGYTF. This chain links TRBV30 with TRBJ1-2, with D unresolved. V was cut by 5 bases and J by 4 bases, with 11 bases left in between. This CDR3 spans 12 amino acids. Germline CDR1 GTSNPN, CDR2 SVGIG (reference sequence). The complete variable domain, with remaining parts taken from reference TRBV30 and TRBJ1-2, reads SQTIHQWPATLVQPVGSPLSLECTVEGTSNPNLYWYRQAAGRGLQLLFYSVGIGQISSEVPQNLSASRPQDRQFILSSKKLLLSDSGFYLCAWGEGGYGYTFGSGTRLTVV.